These 14 T cell receptor beta chains share one sample of origin, sequenced in a study of blood T cell repertoires in COVID-19. Assay: immunoSEQ multiplex PCR; the TCRdb copy retains only in-frame clones and omits some. This sample has about 320,000 clones, with about nine tenths found just once. Sequences were obtained from PBMCs or T cells enriched from blood (not recorded which). Receptors were obtained from a woman aged 18-30 years who had recovered from COVID-19.

This chain connects TRBV28 to TRBJ1-1; TRBD1 might be the D (5 bases). Germline-derived CDR1 and CDR2 are MDHEN and SYDVKM. Trimming took 5 bases from V and 0 from J, leaving 13 bases between them. The CDR3 sequence is 15 residues long. CDR3 DNA sequence: TGTGCCAGCAGTCCCCCCCCAGGGATGAACACTGAAGCTTTCTTT. It translates to CASSPPPGMNTEAFF.

The chain has TRBV5-1 and TRBJ1-2; perhaps TRBD1 as D (5 bases). The germline gives CDR1 SGHRS, CDR2 YFSETQ. The ends were cut back, 2 bases at V and 2 bases at J, with 10 bases in the middle. The CDR3 contains 14 residues. The DNA of the CDR3 is TGCGCCAGCAGCTTACAGGACCCAAACTATGGCTACACCTTC. Its protein is CASSLQDPNYGYTF.

The gene calls are TRBV10-2 and TRBJ2-7, with 9 nucleotides matching TRBD2. The trim removed 6 bases at V and 1 base at J, leaving 4 bases unmatched. Germline V gives CDR1 WSHSY, CDR2 SAAADI. The CDR3 extends over 14 amino acids. CDR3 amino acids: CASRASGDSYEQYF. CDR3 coding DNA: TGCGCCAGCAGGGCTAGCGGGGATTCCTACGAGCAGTACTTC.

The chain recombines TRBV4-1 with TRBJ1-6; 7 bases line up with TRBD1. The CDR3 is 17 amino acids. Germline V lookup: CDR1 MGHRA, CDR2 YSYEKL. Trimming took 1 base from V and 3 from J; bases not matched to a gene: 6. CDR3 in amino acids: CASSQGDRSIYNSPLHF. The CDR3 nucleotides are TGCGCCAGCAGCCAAGGGGACAGATCCATCTATAATTCACCCCTCCACTTT.

The V gene is TRBV3-1 (or the pseudogene TRBV3-2), the J gene TRBJ1-3, with D possibly matching TRBD1 (5 bases). Germline V gene lookup returns CDR1 LGHDT and CDR2 YNNKEL (reference sequence). This CDR3 is built from 14 residues. Trimming cost V 2 bases and J 3 bases, with 8 bases left between them. The CDR3 sequence: CASSQQGFGNTIYF. CDR3 bases: TGTGCCAGCAGCCAACAGGGTTTTGGAAACACCATATATTTT.

The rearrangement uses TRBV30 and TRBJ1-3, with D possibly matching TRBD1 (5 bases). The CDR3 spans 12 residues. Germline CDR1 is GTSNPN and CDR2 is SVGIG (reference sequence). V shed 2 bases and J shed 8 bases, with 10 bases lying between them. CDR3 in DNA: TGTGCCTGGAGTTATCGGGGGGACACCATATATTTT. This gives the protein CAWSYRGDTIYF.

V is TRBV3-1 (or the pseudogene TRBV3-2) and J is TRBJ1-5; 7 nucleotides line up with TRBD1. With 6 bases clipped from V and 5 bases from J, the junction kept 4 bases outside the gene matches. The CDR3 contains 13 residues. Per the germline V gene, CDR1 is LGHDT and CDR2 is YNNKEL (reference sequence). CDR3 amino acids: CASSSTGDQPQHF. DNA of the CDR3: TGTGCCAGCAGTTCAACAGGGGATCAGCCCCAGCATTTT.

This chain uses TRBV28 with TRBJ1-1; 7 positions match TRBD1. The CDR3 contains 14 residues. CDR1 and CDR2 (germline): MDHEN, SYDVKM. J gave up 4 bases and V 4 bases, and 6 bases lay outside the gene matches. The CDR3 nucleotides are TGTGCCAGCAGTTCCGGGACAGCCCCCACTGAAGCTTTCTTT. It specifies CASSSGTAPTEAFF.

In this sample, this clone turned up once. The chain uses TRBV13 and TRBJ2-1; 7 nucleotides align to TRBD2. V dropped 5 bases and J dropped 8; count of bases not matched to a gene: 0. The germline V gene has CDR1 PRHDT and CDR2 FYEKMQ (reference sequence). The CDR3 is 11 residues long. The CDR3 sequence is CASSRGDEQFF. For the CDR3, the DNA is TGTGCCAGCAGCCGGGGGGATGAGCAGTTCTTC.

The chain employs TRBV30 and TRBJ1-1; D may be TRBD1 (5 bases). Germline V gene data show CDR1 as GTSNPN and CDR2 as SVGIG (reference sequence). This CDR3 spans 13 amino acids. V was clipped by 4 bases and J by 1 base, with 10 bases between them. The CDR3, as DNA: TGTGCCTGGATTCTTCAGGGGAACACTGAAGCTTTCTTT. Amino acid sequence: CAWILQGNTEAFF. The variable domain in full, with the rest retrieved from reference TRBV30 and TRBJ1-1, is SQTIHQWPATLVQPVGSPLSLECTVEGTSNPNLYWYRQAAGRGLQLLFYSVGIGQISSEVPQNLSASRPQDRQFILSSKKLLLSDSGFYLCAWILQGNTEAFFGQGTRLTVV.

This sequence joins TRBV7-2 and TRBJ2-5, with D tentatively TRBD1 (6 bases). V was trimmed by 0 bases and J by 4 bases, leaving 12 bases between them. The CDR3 is 15 amino acids. From germline, CDR1 is SGHTA and CDR2 FQGNSA. As DNA, the CDR3 is TGTGCCAGCAGCTTAGCAGCAGGGGAAAGAGAGACCCAGTACTTC. Protein sequence: CASSLAAGERETQYF.

The CDR3 reads CAFQGNPVNTEAFF. DNA of the CDR3: TGTGCCTTTCAGGGGAACCCAGTGAACACTGAAGCTTTCTTT. This rearrangement joins TRBV30 to TRBJ1-1, with a tentative D call TRBD1 (6 bases). V was clipped by 7 bases and J by 0 bases, with 15 bases between them. This CDR3 is built from 14 residues. CDR1 and CDR2 from the germline V gene are GTSNPN and SVGIG (reference sequence).

This clone was recorded only once. V is TRBV16 and J is TRBJ1-6, with 9 bases matching TRBD1. Germline V gives CDR1 KGHSY, CDR2 FQNENV. This CDR3 region has 15 residues. Unmatched junction bases numbered 8, after V lost 4 bases and J lost 10 bases. Written as DNA, the CDR3 is TGTGCCAGCAGCCCCTCCGGGACAGGGCGGTCACCCCTCCACTTT. This encodes CASSPSGTGRSPLHF.

The chain joins TRBV7-9 to TRBJ2-7, with D perhaps matching TRBD1 (5 bases). The CDR3 is 16 residues long. Trimming took 1 base from V and 3 from J, leaving 16 bases between them. Germline V gene lookup returns CDR1 SEHNR and CDR2 FQNEAQ (reference sequence). Written as DNA, the CDR3 is TGTGCCAGCAGCTTAGTCCCCCTTGGGGCCGTCTACGAGCAGTACTTC. It is translated as CASSLVPLGAVYEQYF.